The T cell receptor (beta chain) under discussion was sequenced for a study of blood T cells in healthy people across ages. A word on this clonotype: Antigen unknown.

General study points: Investigators treated diversity estimates from one million T cells as underestimates. Observed TCR beta diversity showed a strong correlation with the percentage of naive T cells as measured by flow cytometry.

A second roughly 6 to 11 cycle PCR used barcoded and J-beta primers. From the 5' RACE reads, TCRdb called clonotypes with MiXCR, one entry per CDR3 protein. The sample records around 1,600,000 distinct CDR3 sequences, approximately 42% being singletons. The CDR3 spans 13 residues. In germline, CDR1 is MGHRA, CDR2 YSYEKL. The V end lost 0 bases, the J end lost 6 bases, and 6 bases lay between the germline ends. Total RNA extraction produced at least 5.5 micrograms (per sample) for the study. The TCR was taken from a woman aged 18-30 years in good health. V gene TRBV4-1 combines with J gene TRBJ2-1; no reliable D call. Sample: blood. The CDR3 nucleotides are TGCGCCAGCAGCCAAGAATGGTTCAATGAGCAGTTCTTC. It encodes CASSQEWFNEQFF.